These 12 T cell receptor beta chains were sequenced from one sample in a study of cytomegalovirus exposure and HLA in healthy donors. Clones were sequenced by immunoSEQ multiplex PCR, and TCRdb holds only the in-frame ones, with some missing. The repertoire includes 190,000 or so clones, about four fifths of them detected once, and 2.5% to 3% sits in the top ten. Sample: PBMCs. Source of these receptors: a woman younger than 30 in good health and CMV-seropositive.

The V call is TRBV6-6, the J call TRBJ2-2; 7 bases match TRBD1. Germline-derived CDR1 and CDR2 are MNHNY and SVGAGI (reference sequence). CDR3 length: 16 amino acids. Unmatched junction bases numbered 2, after V lost 1 base and J lost 0 bases. In nucleotides, the CDR3 is TGTGCCAGCAGTTACTTAGGGGGCGCGAACACCGGGGAGCTGTTTTTT. Protein: CASSYLGGANTGELFF.

This clone was recorded a few times. This chain links TRBV7-9 with TRBJ1-4; no clear D gene. The germline CDR1 and CDR2 sequences are SEHNR and FQNEAQ (reference sequence). The V gene lost 4 bases and the J gene lost 8 bases, with 14 bases spanning the gap. This CDR3 is 14 amino acids long. The CDR3 is CASSSPASREKLFF. In nucleotides, the CDR3 is TGTGCCAGCAGCTCCCCCGCGAGTCGGGAAAAACTGTTTTTT. Variable domain in full (rest from reference TRBV7-9 and TRBJ1-4): DTGVSQNPRHKITKRGQNVTFRCDPISEHNRLYWYRQTLGQGPEFLTYFQNEAQLEKSRLLSDRFSAERPKGSFSTLEIQRTEQGDSAMYLCASSSPASREKLFFGSGTQLSVL.

This chain uses TRBV27 with TRBJ1-5; 8 bases agree with TRBD1. CDR1 and CDR2 (germline): MNHEY, SMNVEV (reference sequence). V was pared by 6 bases and J by 6 bases, with 10 bases of the junction left unmatched. This CDR3 region has 15 residues. The CDR3 reads CASSPTGTGSQPQHF. The CDR3 DNA is TGTGCCAGCAGCCCGACCGGGACAGGAAGTCAGCCCCAGCATTTT.

The chain is built from TRBV7-2 and TRBJ1-1; D is undetermined. V was cut by 1 base and J by 8 bases, with 14 bases left in between. Germline values: CDR1 SGHTA, CDR2 FQGNSA. This CDR3 spans 14 amino acids. The CDR3 reads CASSLGVGGREAFF. CDR3 coding DNA: TGTGCCAGCAGCTTAGGGGTTGGTGGGCGCGAAGCTTTCTTT.

The chain is built from TRBV19 and TRBJ2-5, with D possibly matching TRBD2 (5 bases). The germline CDR1 and CDR2 sequences are LNHDA and SQIVND (reference sequence). The CDR3 is 15 amino acids. Trimming left V 7 bases short and J 4 bases short, with 19 bases between. The CDR3 DNA reads TGTGCCAGTAAAAATATATGGGGAGATGGAGAGACCCAGTACTTC. This sequence encodes CASKNIWGDGETQYF.

The chain employs TRBV4-2 and TRBJ1-1; possible D gene TRBD1, 6 bases. CDR1 and CDR2 (germline): LGHNA, YNFKEQ. The ends were cut back, 4 bases at V and 7 bases at J, with 16 bases in the middle. The CDR3 runs to 14 residues. CDR3: CASSPSGALGEAFF. DNA of the CDR3: TGTGCCAGCAGCCCCTCAGGGGCCCTGGGTGAAGCTTTCTTT.

The chain is built from TRBV5-6 and TRBJ1-2; 9 positions agree with TRBD1. Trimming removed 0 bases from V and 4 bases from J; junction bases left unmatched: 7. The CDR3 spans 16 residues. The germline CDR1 and CDR2 sequences are SGHDT and YYEEEE. In DNA form, the CDR3 reads TGTGCCAGCAGCTTGGCCACAGGGGGCTCAGGCTATGGCTACACCTTC. Residues: CASSLATGGSGYGYTF.

This chain joins TRBV11-2 and TRBJ2-3; TRBD2 is a possible D gene (7 bases). V was trimmed by 0 bases and J by 3 bases, leaving 19 bases between them. This CDR3 is 18 amino acids long. Germline V gene sequence: CDR1 SGHAT, CDR2 FQNNGV. CDR3 protein: CASSLEGLWRGQTDTQYF. The CDR3 region has the DNA TGTGCCAGCAGCTTAGAGGGGTTGTGGCGGGGGCAGACAGATACGCAGTATTTT.

This clone was picked up a small number of times. In the same sample, other DNA sequences code for this CDR3. The chain carries TRBV20-1 and TRBJ1-1; no clear D. From germline, CDR1 is DFQATT and CDR2 SNEGSKA (reference sequence). CDR3 size: 11 residues. V was pared by 5 bases and J by 1 base, with 5 bases between. In DNA form, the CDR3 reads TGCAGTGCTCGACAGAACACTGAAGCTTTCTTT. Translation: CSARQNTEAFF.

CDR3: CADGEVLETQYF. The CDR3, as DNA: TGTGCTGACGGGGAGGTATTGGAGACCCAGTACTTC. The chain employs TRBV5-4 and TRBJ2-5; the D gene is possibly TRBD2 (6 bases). The germline CDR1 and CDR2 sequences are SGHNT and YYREEE (reference sequence). The CDR3 extends over 12 amino acids.

CDR3 loop: CASSYRDSDLGTQYF. Written as DNA, the CDR3 is TGTGCCAGCAGTTATCGGGACTCCGACCTGGGGACGCAGTATTTT. The genes are TRBV6-5 and TRBJ2-3, with a weak D call TRBD2 (6 bases). The germline V gene has CDR1 MNHEY and CDR2 SVGAGI. This CDR3 has 15 residues. The V gene lost 3 bases and the J gene lost 9 bases, with 19 bases spanning the gap.

This clone was recorded only once. The genes are TRBV6-6 and TRBJ2-5, with D unclear. In germline, CDR1 is MNHNY, CDR2 SVGAGI (reference sequence). The CDR3 has 12 amino acids. Trimming took off 2 bases at V and 5 bases at J, with 6 bases between the two ends. The CDR3 nucleotides are TGTGCCAGCAGTTACGGCCTCGAGACCCAGTACTTC. Its translation: CASSYGLETQYF.